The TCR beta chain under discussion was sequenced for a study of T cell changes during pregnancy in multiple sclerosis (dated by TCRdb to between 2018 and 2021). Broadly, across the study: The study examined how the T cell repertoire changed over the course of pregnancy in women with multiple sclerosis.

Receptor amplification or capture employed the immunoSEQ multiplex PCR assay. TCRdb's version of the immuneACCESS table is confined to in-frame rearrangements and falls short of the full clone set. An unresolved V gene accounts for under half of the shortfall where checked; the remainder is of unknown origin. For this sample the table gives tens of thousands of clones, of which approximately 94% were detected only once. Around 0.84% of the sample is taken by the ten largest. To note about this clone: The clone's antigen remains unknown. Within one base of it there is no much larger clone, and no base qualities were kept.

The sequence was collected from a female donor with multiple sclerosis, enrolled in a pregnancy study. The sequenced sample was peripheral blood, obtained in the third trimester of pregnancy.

The DNA sequence reads TGTGCCAGCAGTGAAGAGCGGGAGAGCTACAATGAGCAGTTCTTC. It codes for CASSEERESYNEQFF. Here the chain combines TRBV6-4 and TRBJ2-1; 8 central bases correspond to TRBD2. Based on the germline V gene, the CDR1 and CDR2 sequences are MRHNA and SNTAGT. The CDR3 runs 15 amino acids, cysteine and phenylalanine included. Here the CDR3 DNA is all that survives: 45 bases in frame from base 1. Germline trimming amounts to 3 bases on V and 3 bases on J, with 4 as the count of junction bases outside the gene matches.